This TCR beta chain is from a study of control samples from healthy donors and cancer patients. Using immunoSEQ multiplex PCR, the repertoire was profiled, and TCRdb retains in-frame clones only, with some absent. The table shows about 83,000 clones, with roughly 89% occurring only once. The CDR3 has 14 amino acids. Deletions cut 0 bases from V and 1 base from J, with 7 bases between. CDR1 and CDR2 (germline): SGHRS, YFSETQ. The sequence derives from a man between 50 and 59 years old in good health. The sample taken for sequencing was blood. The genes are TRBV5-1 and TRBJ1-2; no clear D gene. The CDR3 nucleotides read TGCGCCAGCAGCTTGGAGACCGGTAACTATGGCTACACCTTC. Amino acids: CASSLETGNYGYTF.